The 20 T cell receptor beta chains below come from one sample, sequenced in a study of T cell responses to AZD1222 COVID-19 vaccine (dated by TCRdb to about 2021). Receptor amplification or capture employed the immunoSEQ multiplex PCR assay. Imported from immuneACCESS, the table was reduced by TCRdb to in-frame sequences with V and J called. These copies leave out some clones; in studies compared against another copy, an unresolved V gene accounts for under half, and the cause of the remainder is not known. The sample table lists more than 60,000 clones, 85% of them with a count of one. The leading ten clones occupy roughly 19% of the sample. Reading the label with the study, this specimen's time point is: baseline before first vaccination. The sequences come from peripheral blood, collected on day 0 of AZD1222 vaccination. The receptors derive from an adult in good health.

V and J are TRBV5-4 and TRBJ1-4, with 7 bases aligning to TRBD1. Germline values: CDR1 SGHNT, CDR2 YYREEE (reference sequence). V lost 3 bases and J lost 1; bases outside the gene matches: 9. There are 17 residues in the CDR3. CDR3 coding DNA: TGTGCCAGCAGCTCAGGGGGACCGCCGGGAACTAATGAAAAACTGTTTTTT. This codes for CASSSGGPPGTNEKLFF.

This clone was observed a handful of times. The chain recombines TRBV7-9 with TRBJ1-4; TRBD1 is a possible D gene (6 bases). The CDR3 has 14 amino acids. Germline V CDR1 and CDR2: SEHNR, FQNEAQ (reference sequence). Deletions cut 3 bases from V and 5 bases from J, with 10 bases between. Here the CDR3 DNA reads TGTGCCAGCAGCTTCCGGGACACCAATGAAAAACTGTTTTTT. This translates into CASSFRDTNEKLFF.

Regarding this clone: This CDR3 is also generated by other DNA sequences in the sample. The chain employs TRBV7-3 and TRBJ1-1; no definite D call. This CDR3 region has 14 residues. Germline CDR1 SGHTA, CDR2 FQGTGA. Trimming took 2 bases from V and 1 from J, leaving 8 bases between them. The CDR3 region is CASSLLPGNTEAFF. In DNA, the CDR3 is TGTGCCAGCAGCTTACTGCCAGGGAACACTGAAGCTTTCTTT. Full variable domain (rest looked up from reference TRBV7-3 and TRBJ1-1): GAGVSQTPSNKVTEKGKYVELRCDPISGHTALYWYRQSLGQGPEFLIYFQGTGAADDSGLPNDRFFAVRPEGSVSTLKIQRTERGDSAVYLCASSLLPGNTEAFFGQGTRLTVV.

This clone was recorded only once. This chain connects TRBV5-8 to TRBJ2-1; D uncertain. V was shortened by 6 bases and J by 2 bases, with 15 bases between the two germline ends. Germline CDR1 reads SGHTS; CDR2 reads YDEGEE. The length of the CDR3 is 15 residues. The CDR3 sequence is CASKPRVNPYNEQFF. CDR3 coding DNA: TGTGCCAGCAAACCCCGGGTCAACCCCTACAATGAGCAGTTCTTC.

The CDR3 DNA sequence: TGTGCCAGCAGTTACTCCGGGGGTTTCAATCAGCCCCAGCATTTT. Translated, it gives CASSYSGGFNQPQHF. The chain combines TRBV6-6 with TRBJ1-5, with D possibly TRBD1 on 5 matching bases. The CDR3 is 15 residues long. The germline gives CDR1 MNHNY, CDR2 SVGAGI (reference sequence). Trimming pared 0 bases from V and 3 bases from J, leaving 9 bases between.

This clone was detected only a few times. The V gene is TRBV6-5, the J gene TRBJ2-5; D gene unclear. This CDR3 has 14 amino acids. The germline V and J ends were trimmed by 6 bases and 0 bases, with 11 bases remaining between them. Germline lookup yields CDR1 MNHEY and CDR2 SVGAGI. CDR3 in DNA: TGTGCCAGCAGAAAATCCGGATACCAAGAGACCCAGTACTTC. It specifies CASRKSGYQETQYF.

The V call is TRBV27, the J call TRBJ1-2; perhaps TRBD1 as D (6 bases). The germline V gene encodes CDR1 MNHEY and CDR2 SMNVEV (reference sequence). V was cut by 0 bases and J by 2 bases, with 13 bases left in between. This CDR3 comprises 16 residues. This chain's CDR3 is CASSLSGAAGNYGYTF. CDR3 nucleotide sequence: TGTGCCAGCAGTTTATCGGGGGCCGCAGGAAACTATGGCTACACCTTC.

The rearrangement uses TRBV5-4 and TRBJ2-4, with TRBD1 identical over 8 bases. The CDR3 is made up of 13 amino acids. Unmatched junction bases numbered 4, after V lost 4 bases and J lost 7 bases. CDR1 SGHNT and CDR2 YYREEE come from the germline V gene (reference sequence). This CDR3 reads CASSETGVNIQYF. In nucleotides, the CDR3 is TGTGCCAGCAGCGAGACAGGGGTGAACATTCAGTACTTC.

This clone was counted a single time. This chain links TRBV9 with TRBJ2-4; 7 bases line up with TRBD1. The CDR3 consists of 12 residues. Germline CDR1 and CDR2: SGDLS and YYNGEE. V lost 0 bases, J lost 10 bases, and 1 base stayed unmatched. The CDR3 bases are TGTGCCAGCAGCGTAGGGACAGGTATTCAGTACTTC. Residues: CASSVGTGIQYF.

V gene TRBV19 combines with J gene TRBJ1-1, with TRBD1 matching 7 bases. The CDR3 has 12 residues. With V trimmed by 10 bases and J by 11 bases, 13 bases remained unmatched. The germline V gene encodes CDR1 LNHDA and CDR2 SQIVND (reference sequence). CDR3 residues: CATASGGGQAFF. The CDR3 DNA sequence: TGTGCCACCGCCTCAGGGGGGGGGCAGGCTTTCTTT.

V gene TRBV7-9 combines with J gene TRBJ1-1; 10 nucleotides align to TRBD1. The junction had 12 bases not matched to a gene; V was cut back by 6 bases and J by 5 bases. This CDR3 contains 16 residues. Germline assignment: CDR1 SEHNR and CDR2 FQNEAQ (reference sequence). CDR3 sequence: CASRRMPGQGLTEAFF. The CDR3 DNA is TGTGCCAGCAGGCGTATGCCGGGACAGGGGTTGACTGAAGCTTTCTTT.

This clone was seen more than once but under ten times. The gene calls are TRBV11-2 and TRBJ2-7; D possibly matches TRBD1 or TRBD2 (5 bases each). The V and J ends lost 2 bases and 2 bases respectively, with 16 bases between them. Germline lookup yields CDR1 SGHAT and CDR2 FQNNGV. This CDR3 is 16 amino acids long. The CDR3 DNA sequence: TGTGCCAGCAGCTTAACTGTCTCAGGGACGGCCTACGAGCAGTACTTC. Protein sequence: CASSLTVSGTAYEQYF.

This chain links TRBV9 with TRBJ1-1; TRBD1 matches 7 bases. J was trimmed by 1 base and V by 4 bases; bases with no gene match: 16. The CDR3 is 18 residues long. Germline assignment: CDR1 SGDLS and CDR2 YYNGEE. CDR3 sequence: CASSYSPSYRGPNTEAFF. CDR3 nucleotide sequence: TGTGCCAGCAGCTACAGTCCATCCTACAGGGGCCCGAACACTGAAGCTTTCTTT.

The chain joins TRBV9 to TRBJ1-2, with D perhaps TRBD1 (6 bases). CDR3 length equals 16 residues. The germline V gene has CDR1 SGDLS and CDR2 YYNGEE. V lost 3 bases to trimming and J lost 0 bases, with 15 bases between them. CDR3 residues: CASSGNLGTPNYGYTF. As DNA, the CDR3 is TGTGCCAGCAGCGGCAACTTAGGGACACCTAACTATGGCTACACCTTC.

There are a few counts of this clone. The chain employs TRBV24-1 and TRBJ1-5; D remains ambiguous. V was trimmed by 4 bases and J by 5 bases, leaving 5 bases between them. Germline values: CDR1 KGHDR, CDR2 SFDVKD. The CDR3 totals 12 residues. CDR3: CATSDGHQPQHF. CDR3 nucleotides: TGTGCCACCAGTGACGGTCATCAGCCCCAGCATTTT.

The chain couples TRBV14 to TRBJ1-2, with no clear D. Germline V gene lookup returns CDR1 SGHDN and CDR2 FVKESK. The CDR3 sequence is 12 residues long. Deletions cut 2 bases from V and 7 bases from J, with 8 bases between. CDR3 sequence reads: CASSQPPGGYTF. The CDR3 DNA is TGTGCCAGCAGCCAACCCCCAGGTGGCTACACCTTC.

This clone was counted between two and nine times. This chain joins TRBV14 and TRBJ2-3, with D unclear. Per germline, CDR1 SGHDN and CDR2 FVKESK. The V and J ends lost 0 bases and 7 bases respectively, with 11 bases between them. The CDR3 is 14 amino acids. This CDR3 is CASSQDLTPNTQYF. The DNA for the CDR3 is TGTGCCAGCAGCCAAGATTTAACCCCGAATACGCAGTATTTT.

Only one count was recorded for this clone. The chain joins TRBV9 to TRBJ1-2; 7 bases map to TRBD1. Germline CDR1 SGDLS, CDR2 YYNGEE. The CDR3 runs 17 residues. V lost 0 bases and J lost 1; bases outside the gene matches: 9. The DNA for the CDR3 is TGTGCCAGCAGCGTAGAAGGCAGGGGGATAGGTAACTATGGCTACACCTTC. As protein: CASSVEGRGIGNYGYTF.

The chain combines TRBV5-1 with TRBJ2-3; perhaps TRBD2 as D (6 bases). V was cut by 3 bases and J by 2 bases, with 7 bases left in between. There are 13 residues in the CDR3. Germline CDR1 is SGHRS and CDR2 is YFSETQ. The CDR3 DNA sequence: TGCGCCAGCAGCTCACTAGCCACAGATACGCAGTATTTT. As protein: CASSSLATDTQYF.

V is TRBV6-5 and J is TRBJ1-6, with TRBD1 matching 8 bases. The V and J ends lost 6 bases and 7 bases, in that order; junction bases with no gene match: 2. Germline loops: CDR1 MNHEY, CDR2 SVGAGI. The CDR3 length is 13 residues. The CDR3 DNA follows: TGTGCCAGCAGACGGACAGGGAATTCACCCCTCCACTTT. Translating it yields CASRRTGNSPLHF.